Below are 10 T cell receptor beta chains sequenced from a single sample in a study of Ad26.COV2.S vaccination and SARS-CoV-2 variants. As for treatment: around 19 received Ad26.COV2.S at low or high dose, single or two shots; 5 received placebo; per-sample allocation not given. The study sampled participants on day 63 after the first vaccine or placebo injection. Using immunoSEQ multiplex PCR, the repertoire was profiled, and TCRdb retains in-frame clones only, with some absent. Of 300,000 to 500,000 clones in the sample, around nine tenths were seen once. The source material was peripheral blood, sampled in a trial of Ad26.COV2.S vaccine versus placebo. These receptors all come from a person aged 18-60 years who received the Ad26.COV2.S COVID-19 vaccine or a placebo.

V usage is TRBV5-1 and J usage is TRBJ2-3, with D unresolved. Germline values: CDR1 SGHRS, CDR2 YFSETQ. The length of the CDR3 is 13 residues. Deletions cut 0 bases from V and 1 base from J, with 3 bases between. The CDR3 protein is CASSLDRTDTQYF. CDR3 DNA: TGCGCCAGCAGCTTGGACCGCACAGATACGCAGTATTTT.

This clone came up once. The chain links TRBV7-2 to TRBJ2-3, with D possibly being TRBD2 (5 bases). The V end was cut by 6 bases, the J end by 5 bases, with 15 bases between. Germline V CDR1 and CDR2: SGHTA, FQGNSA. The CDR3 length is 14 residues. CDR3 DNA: TGTGCCAGCAGTCAAACAATCCGGGAAGATACGCAGTATTTT. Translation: CASSQTIREDTQYF.

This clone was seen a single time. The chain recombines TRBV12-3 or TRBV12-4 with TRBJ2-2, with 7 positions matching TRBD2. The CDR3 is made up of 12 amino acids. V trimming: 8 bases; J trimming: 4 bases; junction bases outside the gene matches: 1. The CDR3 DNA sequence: TGTGCCAGCGGGGGGGGCACCGGGGAGCTGTTTTTT. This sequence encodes CASGGGTGELFF.

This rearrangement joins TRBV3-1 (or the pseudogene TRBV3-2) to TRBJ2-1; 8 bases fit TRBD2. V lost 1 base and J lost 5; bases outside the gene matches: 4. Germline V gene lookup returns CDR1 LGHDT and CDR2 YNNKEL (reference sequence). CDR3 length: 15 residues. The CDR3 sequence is CASSQAGGYHNEQFF. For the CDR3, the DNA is TGTGCCAGCAGCCAAGCGGGGGGGTATCACAATGAGCAGTTCTTC.

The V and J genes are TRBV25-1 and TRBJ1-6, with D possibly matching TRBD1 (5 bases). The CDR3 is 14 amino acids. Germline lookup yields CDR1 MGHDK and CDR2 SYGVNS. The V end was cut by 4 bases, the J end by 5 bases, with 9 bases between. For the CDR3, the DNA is TGTGCCAGCAGTGTGCAGGGAGATAATTCACCCCTCCACTTT. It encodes CASSVQGDNSPLHF.

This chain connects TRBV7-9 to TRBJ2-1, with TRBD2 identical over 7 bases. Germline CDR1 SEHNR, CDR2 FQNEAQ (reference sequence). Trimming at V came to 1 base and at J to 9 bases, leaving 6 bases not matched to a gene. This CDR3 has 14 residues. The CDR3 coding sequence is TGTGCCAGCAGCTTAGACGCGAGCGGGGTTGAGCAGTTCTTC. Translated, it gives CASSLDASGVEQFF.

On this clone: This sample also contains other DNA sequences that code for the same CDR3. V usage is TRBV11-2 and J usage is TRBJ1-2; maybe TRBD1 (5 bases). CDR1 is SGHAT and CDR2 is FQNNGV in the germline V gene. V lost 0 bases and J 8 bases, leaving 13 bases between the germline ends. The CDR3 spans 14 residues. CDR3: CASSLDQGARGYTF. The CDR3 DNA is TGTGCCAGCAGCTTAGATCAAGGGGCGAGGGGCTACACCTTC.

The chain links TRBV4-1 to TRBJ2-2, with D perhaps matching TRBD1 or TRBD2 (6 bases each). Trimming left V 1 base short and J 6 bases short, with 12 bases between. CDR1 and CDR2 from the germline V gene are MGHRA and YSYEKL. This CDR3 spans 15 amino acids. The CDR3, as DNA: TGCGCCAGCAGCCAAGCGGGGGCCCCCTCCGGGGAGCTGTTTTTT. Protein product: CASSQAGAPSGELFF.

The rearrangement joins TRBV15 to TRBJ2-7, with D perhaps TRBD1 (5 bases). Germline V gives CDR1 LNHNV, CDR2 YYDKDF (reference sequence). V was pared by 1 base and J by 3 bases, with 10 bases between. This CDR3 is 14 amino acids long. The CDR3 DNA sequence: TGTGCCACCAGCAGAGGTGACAGCAGCTACGAGCAGTACTTC. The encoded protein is CATSRGDSSYEQYF.

The CDR3 sequence is CAWSRDRPNQPQHF. The CDR3 nucleotides read TGTGCCTGGAGTAGGGACAGGCCCAATCAGCCCCAGCATTTT. The chain joins TRBV30 to TRBJ1-5, with 8 bases that match TRBD1. The V gene's germline CDR1 is GTSNPN and CDR2 SVGIG (reference sequence). The CDR3 has 14 residues. After removal of 2 bases from V and 3 bases from J, the junction contained 3 bases not matched to a gene. The whole variable domain, filled in from reference TRBV30 and TRBJ1-5, reads SQTIHQWPATLVQPVGSPLSLECTVEGTSNPNLYWYRQAAGRGLQLLFYSVGIGQISSEVPQNLSASRPQDRQFILSSKKLLLSDSGFYLCAWSRDRPNQPQHFGDGTRLSIL.